This T cell receptor beta chain was captured by sequencing in a study of vaccination effects on CD4 cells after COVID-19. Study information: Vaccination of participants consisted of two doses of either the BNT162b2 or mRNA-1273 vaccine.

The ViraFEST assay expanded antigen-specific CD4+ T cells with viral peptide pools before sequencing. Investigators separated out CD4+ T cells once less than 11 days of culture had passed. Vaccinated recipients, who were negative for nucleocapsid antibodies, had no history of SARS-CoV-2 infection. On both days 3 and 7, half of the culture medium was replaced with IL-2 medium. Comment on this clone: Its antigen is currently unknown.

Study-level results: The authors studied few convalescent patients and collected no early post-infection timepoints.

Profiling relied on immunoSEQ multiplex PCR, and the TCRdb table lists in-frame clones only, not all of them. The table records 23,000 or so clones, roughly 70% of them present only once. The sequence came from a human donor who received a COVID-19 vaccine. This material consisted of CD4+ T cells from PBMCs cultured with SARS-CoV-2 spike peptides, taken before COVID-19 vaccination.

CDR3 loop: CASSLTSGTVYEQYF. The CDR3 DNA follows: TGTGCCAGCAGCTTGACTAGCGGGACTGTCTACGAGCAGTACTTC. The chain uses TRBV5-6 and TRBJ2-7; 10 bases map to TRBD2. CDR3 length equals 15 residues. CDR1 and CDR2 from the germline V gene are SGHDT and YYEEEE. Unmatched junction bases numbered 4, after V lost 1 base and J lost 3 bases.